This TCR beta chain was captured by sequencing in a study of cytomegalovirus exposure and HLA in healthy donors. Overall study context: About 79 million unique TCRs from HLA-typed donors were held in an early data release. Findings and caveats of the study: V- and J-gene trimming in TCR beta was tied to a missense DCLRE1C variant by an analysis performed later. Presence/absence analyses took donor sequencing depth as roughly uniform.

The V and J ends lost 1 base and 8 bases, in that order; junction bases with no gene match: 9. The germline gives CDR1 MGHRA, CDR2 YSYEKL. This CDR3 contains 16 residues. 13 Jbeta primers and 60 Vbeta primers were used for the PCR. Only in-frame clones appear in the TCRdb table, and some are missing; sequencing was by immunoSEQ multiplex PCR. The sample consists of around 170,000 clones, around 80% of them appearing once. A remark on this clone: Its antigen is as yet unknown.

The sequencing input was PBMCs. This clonotype was obtained from a woman younger than 45 in good health and CMV-seronegative. This chain connects TRBV4-1 to TRBJ2-1, with 9 bases lining up with TRBD1. CDR3 residues: CASSQGLGTGSDEQFF. The DNA of the CDR3 is TGCGCCAGCAGCCAAGGCCTCGGGACAGGGTCGGATGAGCAGTTCTTC.